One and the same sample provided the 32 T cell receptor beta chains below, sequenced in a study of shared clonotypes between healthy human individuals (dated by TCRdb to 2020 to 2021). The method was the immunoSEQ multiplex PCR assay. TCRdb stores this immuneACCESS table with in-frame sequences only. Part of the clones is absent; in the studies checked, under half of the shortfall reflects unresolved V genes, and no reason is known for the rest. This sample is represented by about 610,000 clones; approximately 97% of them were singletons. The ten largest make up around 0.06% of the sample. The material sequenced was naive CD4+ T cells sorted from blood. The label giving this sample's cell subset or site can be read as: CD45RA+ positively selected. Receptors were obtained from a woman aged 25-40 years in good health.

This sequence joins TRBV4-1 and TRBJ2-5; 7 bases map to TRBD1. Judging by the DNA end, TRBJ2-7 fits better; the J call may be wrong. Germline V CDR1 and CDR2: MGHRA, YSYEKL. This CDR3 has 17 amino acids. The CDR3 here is CASSLRTADRVGYEQYF. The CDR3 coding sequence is TGCGCCAGCAGCCTAAGAACCGCCGACAGGGTTGGCTACGAGCAGTACTTC.

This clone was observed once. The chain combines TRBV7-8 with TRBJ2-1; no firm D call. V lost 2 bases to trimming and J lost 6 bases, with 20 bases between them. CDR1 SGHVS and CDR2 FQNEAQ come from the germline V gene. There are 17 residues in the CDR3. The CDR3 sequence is CASSLRLWQKPVNEQFF. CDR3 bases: TGTGCCAGCAGCTTACGTCTGTGGCAAAAACCCGTCAATGAGCAGTTCTTC.

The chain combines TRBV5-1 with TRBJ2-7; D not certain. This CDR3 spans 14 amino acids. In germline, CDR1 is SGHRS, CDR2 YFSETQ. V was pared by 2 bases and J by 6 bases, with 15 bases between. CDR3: CASSLGAQLGEQYF. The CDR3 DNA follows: TGCGCCAGCAGCTTAGGAGCCCAACTGGGCGAGCAGTACTTC.

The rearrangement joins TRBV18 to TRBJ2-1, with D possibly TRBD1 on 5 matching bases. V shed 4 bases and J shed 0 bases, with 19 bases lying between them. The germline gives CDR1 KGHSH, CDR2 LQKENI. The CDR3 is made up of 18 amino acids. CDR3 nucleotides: TGTGCCAGCTCACTCAGAGTTTCTCAGGGAATCTCCTACAATGAGCAGTTCTTC. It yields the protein CASSLRVSQGISYNEQFF. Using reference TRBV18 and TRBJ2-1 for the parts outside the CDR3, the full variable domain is NAGVMQNPRHLVRRRGQEARLRCSPMKGHSHVYWYRQLPEEGLKFMVYLQKENIIDESGMPKERFSAEFPKEGPSILRIQQVVRGDSAAYFCASSLRVSQGISYNEQFFGPGTRLTVL.

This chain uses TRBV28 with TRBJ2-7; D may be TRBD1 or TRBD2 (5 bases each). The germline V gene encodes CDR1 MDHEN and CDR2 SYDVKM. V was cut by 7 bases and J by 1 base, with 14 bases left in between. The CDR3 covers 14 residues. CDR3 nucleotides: TGTGCCAGCATGGGGACCCTCGTGTCCTACGAGCAGTACTTC. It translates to CASMGTLVSYEQYF.

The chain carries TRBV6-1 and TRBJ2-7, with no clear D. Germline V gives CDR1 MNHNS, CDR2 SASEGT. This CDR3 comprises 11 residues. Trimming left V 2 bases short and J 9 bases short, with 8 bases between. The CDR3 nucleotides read TGTGCCAGCAGTGAAAGCCGGCGGCAGTACTTC. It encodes CASSESRRQYF.

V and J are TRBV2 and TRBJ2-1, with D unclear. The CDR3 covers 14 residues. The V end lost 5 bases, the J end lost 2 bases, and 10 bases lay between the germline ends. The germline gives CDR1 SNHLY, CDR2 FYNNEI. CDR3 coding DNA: TGTGCCAGCAGTAGCAATTCCGCCTACAATGAGCAGTTCTTC. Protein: CASSSNSAYNEQFF.

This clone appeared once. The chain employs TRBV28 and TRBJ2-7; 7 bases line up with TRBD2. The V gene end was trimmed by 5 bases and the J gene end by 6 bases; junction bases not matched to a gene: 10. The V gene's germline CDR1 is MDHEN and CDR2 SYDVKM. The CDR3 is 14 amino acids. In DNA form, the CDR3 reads TGTGCCAGCAGTCCGGGACCAGCGGGACTCGAGCAGTACTTC. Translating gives CASSPGPAGLEQYF.

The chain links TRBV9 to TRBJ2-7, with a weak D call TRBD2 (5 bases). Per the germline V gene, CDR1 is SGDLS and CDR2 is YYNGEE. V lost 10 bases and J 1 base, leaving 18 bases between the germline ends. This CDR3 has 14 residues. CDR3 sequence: CAGTPRVSSYEQYF. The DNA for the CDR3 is TGTGCCGGCACCCCGAGGGTTTCATCCTACGAGCAGTACTTC.

CDR3 amino acids: CASSLYTDDEQFF. CDR3 nucleotides: TGTGCCAGCAGCTTATACACGGACGATGAGCAGTTCTTC. V is TRBV7-9 and J is TRBJ2-1; D remains unclear. V dropped 2 bases and J dropped 8 bases, with 10 bases sitting between them. Germline V gives CDR1 SEHNR, CDR2 FQNEAQ (reference sequence). The CDR3 has 13 amino acids.

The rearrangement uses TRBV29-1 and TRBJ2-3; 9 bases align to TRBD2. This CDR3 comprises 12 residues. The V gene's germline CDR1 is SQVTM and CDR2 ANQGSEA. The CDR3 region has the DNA TGCAGGGTGGGACTAGCACCAGATACGCAGTATTTT. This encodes CRVGLAPDTQYF.

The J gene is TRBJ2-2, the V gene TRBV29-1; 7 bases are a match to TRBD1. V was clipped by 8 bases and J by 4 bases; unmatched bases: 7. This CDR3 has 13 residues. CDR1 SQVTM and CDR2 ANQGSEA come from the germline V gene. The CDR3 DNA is TGCAGCATCAGACAGGGCGTCACCGGGGAGCTGTTTTTT. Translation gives CSIRQGVTGELFF.

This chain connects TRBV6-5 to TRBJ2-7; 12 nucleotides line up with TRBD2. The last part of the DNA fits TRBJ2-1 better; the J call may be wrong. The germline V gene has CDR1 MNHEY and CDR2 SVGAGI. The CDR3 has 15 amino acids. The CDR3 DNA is TGTGCCAGCAGGCTAGCGGGAGGGCCTTACAATGAGCAGTTCTTC. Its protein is CASRLAGGPYNEQFF.

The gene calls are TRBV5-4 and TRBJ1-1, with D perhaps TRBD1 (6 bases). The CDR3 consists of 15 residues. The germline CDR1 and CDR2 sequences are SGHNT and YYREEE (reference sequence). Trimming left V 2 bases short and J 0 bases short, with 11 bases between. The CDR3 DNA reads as TGTGCCAGCAGCTTACAGGGTCACATGAACACTGAAGCTTTCTTT. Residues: CASSLQGHMNTEAFF. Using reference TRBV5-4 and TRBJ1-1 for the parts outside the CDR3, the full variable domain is ETGVTQSPTHLIKTRGQQVTLRCSSQSGHNTVSWYQQALGQGPQFIFQYYREEENGRGNFPPRFSGLQFPNYSSELNVNALELDDSALYLCASSLQGHMNTEAFFGQGTRLTVV.

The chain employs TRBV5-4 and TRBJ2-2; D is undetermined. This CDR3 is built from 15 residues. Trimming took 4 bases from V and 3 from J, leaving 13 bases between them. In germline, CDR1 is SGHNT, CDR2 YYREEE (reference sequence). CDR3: CASSLGGRDTGELFF. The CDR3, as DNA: TGTGCCAGCAGCCTGGGCGGCCGCGACACCGGGGAGCTGTTTTTT.

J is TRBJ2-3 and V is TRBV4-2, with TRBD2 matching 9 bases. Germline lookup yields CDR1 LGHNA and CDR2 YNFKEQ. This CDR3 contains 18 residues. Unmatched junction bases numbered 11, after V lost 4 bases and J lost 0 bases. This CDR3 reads CASSPNGLARSSTDTQYF. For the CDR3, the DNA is TGTGCCAGCAGCCCCAATGGACTAGCGAGGTCTAGCACAGATACGCAGTATTTT.

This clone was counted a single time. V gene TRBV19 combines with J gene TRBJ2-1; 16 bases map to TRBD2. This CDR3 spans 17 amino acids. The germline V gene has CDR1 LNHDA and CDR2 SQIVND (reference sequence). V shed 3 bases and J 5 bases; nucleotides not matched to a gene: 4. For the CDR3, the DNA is TGTGCCAGTAGTATGGGACTAGCGGGAGGGGGGCACAATGAGCAGTTCTTC. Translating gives CASSMGLAGGGHNEQFF.

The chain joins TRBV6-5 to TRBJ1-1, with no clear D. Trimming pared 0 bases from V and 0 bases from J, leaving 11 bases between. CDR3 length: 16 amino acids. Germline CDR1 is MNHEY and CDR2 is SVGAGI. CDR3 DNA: TGTGCCAGCAGTTACTCGAGATGGCAGCTGAACACTGAAGCTTTCTTT. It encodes CASSYSRWQLNTEAFF.

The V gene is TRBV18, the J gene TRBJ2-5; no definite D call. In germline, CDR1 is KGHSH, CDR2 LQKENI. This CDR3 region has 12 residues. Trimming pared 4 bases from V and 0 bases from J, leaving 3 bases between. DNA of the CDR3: TGTGCCAGCTCACAGAACCAAGAGACCCAGTACTTC. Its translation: CASSQNQETQYF.

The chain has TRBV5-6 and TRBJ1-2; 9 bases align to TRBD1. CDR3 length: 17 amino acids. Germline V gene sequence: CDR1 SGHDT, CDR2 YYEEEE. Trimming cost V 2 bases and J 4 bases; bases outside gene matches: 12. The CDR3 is CASSLQGAGELGYGYTF. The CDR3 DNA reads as TGTGCCAGCAGCTTACAGGGGGCAGGGGAGCTGGGCTATGGCTACACCTTC.

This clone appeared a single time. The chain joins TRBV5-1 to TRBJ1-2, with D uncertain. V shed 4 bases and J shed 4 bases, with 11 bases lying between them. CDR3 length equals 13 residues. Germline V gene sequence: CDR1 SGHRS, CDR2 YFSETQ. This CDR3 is CASSPGDPYGYTF. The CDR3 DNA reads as TGCGCCAGCAGCCCCGGCGACCCCTATGGCTACACCTTC.

CDR3 region: CAWNQGATNEKLFF. The CDR3 bases are TGTGCCTGGAACCAGGGGGCAACTAATGAAAAACTGTTTTTT. The chain combines TRBV30 with TRBJ1-4, with 7 bases lining up with TRBD1. The germline V gene encodes CDR1 GTSNPN and CDR2 SVGIG (reference sequence). The CDR3 spans 14 residues. Trimming at V came to 4 bases and at J to 0 bases, leaving 2 bases not matched to a gene.

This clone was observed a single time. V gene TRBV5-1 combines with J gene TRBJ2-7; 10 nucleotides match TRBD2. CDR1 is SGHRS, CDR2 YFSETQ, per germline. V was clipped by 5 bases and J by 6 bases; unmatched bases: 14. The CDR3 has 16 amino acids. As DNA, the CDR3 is TGCGCCAGCAGTGAGCGGGCCCTAGCGGGAGTTGGCGAGCAGTACTTC. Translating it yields CASSERALAGVGEQYF.

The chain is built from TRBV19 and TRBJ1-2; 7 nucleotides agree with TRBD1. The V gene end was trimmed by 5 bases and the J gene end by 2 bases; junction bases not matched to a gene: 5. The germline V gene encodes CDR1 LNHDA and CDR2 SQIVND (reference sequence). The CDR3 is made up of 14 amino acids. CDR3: CASSWQGGNYGYTF. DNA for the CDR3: TGTGCCAGTAGTTGGCAGGGGGGAAACTATGGCTACACCTTC.

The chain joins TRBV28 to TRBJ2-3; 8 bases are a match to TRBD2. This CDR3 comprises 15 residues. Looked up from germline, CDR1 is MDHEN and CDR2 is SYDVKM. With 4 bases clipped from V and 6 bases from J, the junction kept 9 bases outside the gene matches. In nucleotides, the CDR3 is TGTGCCAGCAGTTATAGCGGGACATCTCTTGATACGCAGTATTTT. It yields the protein CASSYSGTSLDTQYF. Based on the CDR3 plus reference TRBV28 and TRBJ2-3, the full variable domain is DVKVTQSSRYLVKRTGEKVFLECVQDMDHENMFWYRQDPGLGLRLIYFSYDVKMKEKGDIPEGYSVSREKKERFSLILESASTNQTSMYLCASSYSGTSLDTQYFGPGTRLTVL.

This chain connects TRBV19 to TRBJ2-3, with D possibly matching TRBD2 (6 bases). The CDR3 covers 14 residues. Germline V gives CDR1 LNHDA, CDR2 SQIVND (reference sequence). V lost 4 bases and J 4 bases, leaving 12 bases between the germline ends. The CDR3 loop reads CASSKGGSSDTQYF. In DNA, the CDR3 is TGTGCCAGTAGTAAGGGAGGCTCTTCAGATACGCAGTATTTT.

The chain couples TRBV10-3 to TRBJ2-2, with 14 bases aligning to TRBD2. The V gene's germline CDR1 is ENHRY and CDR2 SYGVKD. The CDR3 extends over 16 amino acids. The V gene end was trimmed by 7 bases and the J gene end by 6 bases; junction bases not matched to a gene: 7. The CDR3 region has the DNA TGTGCCATCACGCCGGGACTAGCGGGAGCATCCGGGGAGCTGTTTTTT. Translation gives CAITPGLAGASGELFF.

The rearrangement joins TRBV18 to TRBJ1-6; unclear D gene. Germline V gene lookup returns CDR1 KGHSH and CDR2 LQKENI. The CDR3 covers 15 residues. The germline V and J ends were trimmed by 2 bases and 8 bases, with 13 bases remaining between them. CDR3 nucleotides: TGTGCCAGCTCACCATCCCGGTACGGTGATTCACCCCTCCACTTT. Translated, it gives CASSPSRYGDSPLHF.

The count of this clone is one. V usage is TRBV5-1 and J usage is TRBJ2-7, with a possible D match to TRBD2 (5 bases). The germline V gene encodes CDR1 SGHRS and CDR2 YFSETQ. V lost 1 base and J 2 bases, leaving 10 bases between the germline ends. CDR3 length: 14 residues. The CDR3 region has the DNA TGCGCCAGCAGCTTGTCTGAGGGTCCCTACGAGCAGTACTTC. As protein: CASSLSEGPYEQYF.

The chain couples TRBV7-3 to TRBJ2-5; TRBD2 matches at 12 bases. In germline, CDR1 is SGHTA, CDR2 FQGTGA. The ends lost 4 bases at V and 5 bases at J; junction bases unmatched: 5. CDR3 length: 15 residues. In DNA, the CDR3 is TGTGCCAGCAGCTCCAGACTAGCGGGGGCGGAGACCCAGTACTTC. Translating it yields CASSSRLAGAETQYF.

The CDR3: CASSFDRAGGELFF. The CDR3, as DNA: TGTGCCAGCAGTTTCGACAGGGCAGGCGGGGAGCTGTTTTTT. The genes are TRBV6-1 and TRBJ2-2; 7 nucleotides match TRBD1. The CDR3 extends over 14 amino acids. Per germline, CDR1 MNHNS and CDR2 SASEGT. Losses at the gene ends were 5 bases for V and 7 bases for J; bases not matched to a gene: 7.

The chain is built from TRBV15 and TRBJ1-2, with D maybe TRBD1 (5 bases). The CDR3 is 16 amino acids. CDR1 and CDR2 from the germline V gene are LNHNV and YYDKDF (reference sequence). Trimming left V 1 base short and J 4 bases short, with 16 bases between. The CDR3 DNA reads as TGTGCCACCAGCAGAGGACAGACGCGAGCCTCCTATGGCTACACCTTC. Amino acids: CATSRGQTRASYGYTF.